This T cell receptor (beta chain) was retrieved from a study of neoadjuvant nivolumab and ipilimumab in lung cancer. Notes on this clone: Its antigen is not known.

Trimming removed 3 bases at V and 1 base at J, with 19 bases between. CDR3 length equals 17 residues. CDR1 is MNHEY and CDR2 is SMNVEV in the germline V gene (reference sequence). Profiling relied on immunoSEQ multiplex PCR, and the TCRdb table lists in-frame clones only, not all of them. The profile shows 40,000 to 60,000 clones, 85% to 90% of them singletons. Study-level findings and limits: From pretherapy to surgery, tumor richness and clonality rose with dual therapy.

The gene calls are TRBV27 and TRBJ2-7; a possible D gene is TRBD2 (5 bases). Sequenced here: blood, sampled before neoadjuvant nivolumab, alone or with ipilimumab. This sequence originates from an adult with non-small cell lung cancer. Some clones in this sample may be carry-over from other donors' samples. The CDR3 loop is CASSFGRMSGQSYEQYF. The CDR3 bases are TGTGCCAGCAGTTTTGGTCGGATGAGCGGCCAATCCTACGAGCAGTACTTC.